This T cell receptor (beta chain) is from a study of OX40 agonist ivuxolimab in advanced cancers. Study-wide points: Some of the nonresponding patients also showed low levels of normalized T-cell clonal expansion.

The CDR3 is 12 residues long. Trimming shortened V by 3 bases and J by 7 bases, and 7 bases separated the two germline ends. CDR1 is MDHEN and CDR2 is SYDVKM in the germline V gene. A note on this clone: Its antigen is unknown. Other nucleotide sequences from this sample produce the same CDR3.

The protocol was immunoSEQ multiplex PCR, while the TCRdb copy is restricted to in-frame clones and leaves out a portion. This sample yields fewer than 120,000 clones, of which roughly 89% are seen a single time; about 0.28% belongs to the top ten. Specimen: CD4+ or CD8+ T cells sorted from blood, collected in a trial of the OX40 agonist ivuxolimab. J is TRBJ2-1 and V is TRBV28; D is ambiguous. The TCR was taken from an adult with an advanced solid tumor such as melanoma, head and neck, liver or kidney cancer. The CDR3 sequence is CASSLLSNEQFF. As DNA, the CDR3 is TGTGCCAGCAGTTTGCTGTCGAATGAGCAGTTCTTC.